Following are 8 T cell receptor beta chains from one sample sequenced in a study of monozygotic twins with inflammatory bowel disease. After re-calling the 5' RACE reads, TCRdb lists one entry per CDR3 protein, DNA absent. Reported are hundreds of thousands of distinct CDR3 sequences; the ten largest clones contain 2.4%. The sequencing input was blood. The origin of the receptors is a human donor with ulcerative colitis or Crohn's disease, or a healthy co-twin of an affected twin (not recorded which).

The gene calls are TRBV5-1 and TRBJ2-7; lacking DNA, the TRBD2 call made by TCRdb goes unchecked. CDR1 and CDR2 (germline): SGHRS, YFSETQ. This CDR3 is built from 18 residues. CDR3 sequence: CASSLVASTRESSYEQYF.

The V and J genes are TRBV7-6 and TRBJ2-1; TCRdb names TRBD2, which stays unverified in the absence of DNA. The CDR3 extends over 16 amino acids. CDR1 and CDR2 from the germline V gene are SGHVS and FNYEAQ. The chain's CDR3 is CASSLDRDSPGAEQFF. Supplemented by reference TRBV7-6 and TRBJ2-1, the full variable domain reads GAGVSQSPRYKVTKRGQDVALRCDPISGHVSLYWYRQALGQGPEFLTYFNYEAQQDKSGLPNDRFSAERPEGSISTLTIQRTEQRDSAMYRCASSLDRDSPGAEQFFGPGTRLTVL.

The genes are TRBV6-2 or TRBV6-3 and TRBJ2-7; the D call of TRBD1 rests on TCRdb alone, since no DNA is present to check it. Germline loops: CDR1 MNHEY, CDR2 SVGEGT. The CDR3 is 14 residues long. This chain's CDR3 is CASRRTRQVYEQYF.

This rearrangement joins TRBV6-5 to TRBJ2-5. CDR3 length: 13 residues. CDR1 is MNHEY and CDR2 is SVGAGI in the germline V gene. The CDR3 spells CASRIGYQETQYF.

V gene TRBV24-1 combines with J gene TRBJ2-5; TCRdb indicates TRBD1, and absent DNA this call remains unverified. Germline values: CDR1 KGHDR, CDR2 SFDVKD. CDR3 length: 18 amino acids. The CDR3: CATSGPQRRDREQETQYF.

The V call is TRBV10-3, the J call TRBJ2-2; there is no DNA to check the TCRdb D call of TRBD1. Germline CDR1 is ENHRY and CDR2 is SYGVKD. The CDR3 consists of 16 residues. The CDR3 loop is CAIRQGQGANTGELFF.

This rearrangement joins TRBV5-6 to TRBJ2-2; TCRdb's D call, TRBD1, is unchecked because there is no DNA. CDR1 is SGHDT, CDR2 YYEEEE, per germline. This CDR3 has 19 residues. The CDR3 is CASSPGTIKRGAPTGELFF. Together with reference TRBV5-6 and TRBJ2-2, the CDR3 gives the full variable domain: DAGVTQSPTHLIKTRGQQVTLRCSPKSGHDTVSWYQQALGQGPQFIFQYYEEEERQRGNFPDRFSGHQFPNYSSELNVNALLLGDSALYLCASSPGTIKRGAPTGELFFGEGSRLTVL.

This sequence joins TRBV6-1 and TRBJ2-7; the TRBD2 assignment by TCRdb is unverifiable without DNA. Germline CDR1 and CDR2: MNHNS and SASEGT. The CDR3 loop spans 16 amino acids. CDR3 region: CASSELAAGGFDEQYF.